This paragraph reports one T cell receptor (beta chain). As originally analysed: Amplification with reference gene primers provided the estimates of nucleated cell counts. TCRdb keeps only in-frame clones here, not all; method: immunoSEQ multiplex PCR. The V and J calls and clone size come from that table; D and trimming were worked out from the DNA. The sample records about 170,000 clones, about 85% being singletons. Germline lookup yields CDR1 MNHEY and CDR2 SMNVEV (reference sequence). This CDR3 region has 13 residues. Losses at the gene ends were 8 bases for V and 7 bases for J; bases not matched to a gene: 6. These data belong to a study of blood T cell repertoires in COVID-19. Study summary: Some COVID-19 samples were acute and others convalescent; all came from the United States, Italy and Spain. Sample material is recorded as cDNA or gDNA derived from T cells, B-cell-depleted T cells, or PBMCs.

The material sequenced was peripheral blood. The chain carries TRBV27 and TRBJ1-4; 8 nucleotides align to TRBD1. The receptor comes from a man in his sixties with acute or convalescent COVID-19. The CDR3 reads CASGRGRIEKLFF. The CDR3 coding sequence is TGTGCCAGCGGCAGGGGGCGAATTGAAAAACTGTTTTTT.